The clone carrying this T cell receptor beta chain was detected only a few times. Donors showed nominal health when sampled, although they likely had unrecorded immune exposures. The entry originates in a study of cytomegalovirus exposure and HLA in healthy donors. The V gene's germline CDR1 is PRHDT and CDR2 FYEKMQ (reference sequence). Between the trimmed V and J ends, which lost 5 bases and 2 bases, there was a span of 9 bases. The CDR3 is 13 amino acids. Vbeta (60) and Jbeta (13) primers were used in the PCR. The method was immunoSEQ multiplex PCR; TCRdb's version includes in-frame clones alone and lacks a portion of them. This sample has around 190,000 clones; roughly three quarters occur once, and the top ten carry more than 1.5%.

The sample consisted of PBMCs. V gene TRBV13 combines with J gene TRBJ1-1; D is undetermined. The receptor was derived from a woman in her forties or fifties in good health and CMV-seronegative. The CDR3 loop reads CASSPNTNTEAFF. The DNA of the CDR3 is TGTGCCAGCAGCCCCAACACCAACACTGAAGCTTTCTTT. Filled out from reference TRBV13 and TRBJ1-1, the complete variable domain reads AAGVIQSPRHLIKEKRETATLKCYPIPRHDTVYWYQQGPGQDPQFLISFYEKMQSDKGSIPDRFSAQQFSDYHSELNMSSLELGDSALYFCASSPNTNTEAFFGQGTRLTVV.